This is a list of T cell receptor beta chains from one sample in a study of control samples from healthy donors and cancer patients. Sequencing was performed with immunoSEQ multiplex PCR; in TCRdb, only in-frame clones are kept and a portion is missing. Among about 89,000 clones, over 75% were seen once, and the ten largest hold 2% to 2.5%. Sequencing was performed on blood. These receptor sequences come from a woman between 35 and 50 years old in good health. Each CDR3 is given with its conserved first and last residue. The D gene is left open where the match is weak. Expanded clones are given a class, and other clones once, few, many or no size at all.

15	.	TRBV6-5	TRBD1	TRBJ1-2	CASSYSRGRGVGYTF	TGTGCCAGCAGTTACTCGAGGGGGCGCGGTGTTGGCTACACCTTC
18	.	TRBV3-1/TRBV3-2	.	TRBJ2-6	CASISRAGERSGANVLTF	TGTGCCAGTATCTCCCGAGCGGGTGAGCGCTCTGGGGCCAACGTCCTGACTTTC
15	.	TRBV9	TRBD1	TRBJ1-6	CASATGGFTGSPLHF	TGTGCCAGTGCAACAGGGGGATTTACGGGTTCACCCCTCCACTTT
15	.	TRBV13	TRBD1	TRBJ1-6	CASSYYRDRDSPLHF	TGTGCCAGCAGCTACTACCGGGACAGAGATTCACCCCTCCACTTT
13	.	TRBV30	.	TRBJ2-2	CAWRKPNTGELFF	TGTGCCTGGAGAAAGCCGAACACCGGGGAGCTGTTTTTT
16	.	TRBV19	.	TRBJ1-2	CASSISAGEGMRGYTF	TGTGCCAGTAGTATTTCCGCCGGGGAGGGAATGCGTGGCTACACCTTC
13	.	TRBV27	.	TRBJ2-7	CATHSQGSYEQYF	TGTGCCACCCACTCGCAGGGCTCCTACGAGCAGTACTTC
12	.	TRBV6-5	TRBD1	TRBJ1-2	CASRSGQGGYTF	TGTGCCAGCAGATCCGGACAGGGAGGCTACACCTTC
11	few	TRBV5-1	.	TRBJ1-2	CASGQGYGYTF	TGCGCCAGCGGCCAGGGGTACGGCTACACCTTC
14	once	TRBV5-1	.	TRBJ2-1	CASSIGEAYNEQFF	TGCGCCAGCAGTATTGGGGAAGCATACAATGAGCAGTTCTTC
15	.	TRBV6-6	.	TRBJ1-3	CASSYGQTSGNTIYF	TGTGCCAGCAGTTACGGGCAGACCTCTGGAAACACCATATATTTT
14	.	TRBV25-1	.	TRBJ2-1	CASSEGLVDNEQFF	TGTGCCAGCAGTGAGGGATTGGTAGACAATGAGCAGTTCTTC
14	.	TRBV6-5	.	TRBJ1-5	CASKEGTGNQPQHF	TGTGCCAGCAAAGAGGGAACAGGCAATCAGCCCCAGCATTTT
13	once	TRBV12-3/TRBV12-4	.	TRBJ2-3	CASLDLNTDTQYF	TGTGCCAGCCTGGACTTGAACACAGATACGCAGTATTTT